A single sample is the source of the 23 T cell receptor beta chains below, sequenced in a study of cytomegalovirus exposure and HLA in healthy donors. Sequencing used immunoSEQ multiplex PCR; TCRdb keeps in-frame clones, though not all of them. The sample shows some 130,000 clones, around 80% of them seen only once. Sequencing input: PBMCs. These receptors all stem from a man aged 30 to 39 in good health and CMV-seropositive.

This chain connects TRBV19 to TRBJ2-2; 9 bases are a match to TRBD1. The CDR3 spans 16 residues. The germline CDR1 and CDR2 sequences are LNHDA and SQIVND (reference sequence). After removal of 1 base from V and 1 base from J, the junction contained 1 base not matched to a gene. The CDR3 nucleotides read TGTGCCAGTAGTATAGGGACAGGGGTGAACACCGGGGAGCTGTTTTTT. Translated: CASSIGTGVNTGELFF.

The chain uses TRBV18 and TRBJ2-7; 8 bases fit TRBD1. The CDR3 length is 14 residues. The junction had 8 bases not matched to a gene; V was cut back by 3 bases and J by 7 bases. CDR1 KGHSH and CDR2 LQKENI come from the germline V gene. The CDR3, as DNA: TGTGCCAGCTCACCGATGCAGGGGGCGGGGGAGCAGTACTTC. It is translated as CASSPMQGAGEQYF.

The gene calls are TRBV6-5 and TRBJ2-7, with TRBD1 matching 8 bases. The CDR3 is 15 amino acids. J gave up 0 bases and V 4 bases, and 5 bases lay outside the gene matches. Germline assignment: CDR1 MNHEY and CDR2 SVGAGI. The CDR3 DNA reads as TGTGCCAGCAGTTCTCGGACAGGGAGCTCCTACGAGCAGTACTTC. Encoded protein: CASSSRTGSSYEQYF.

The chain couples TRBV4-2 to TRBJ2-1; TRBD2 agrees at 10 bases. Germline CDR1 LGHNA, CDR2 YNFKEQ. Trimming removed 4 bases from V and 2 bases from J; junction bases left unmatched: 8. This CDR3 region has 17 residues. The chain's CDR3 is CASSPFLSGGTYNEQFF. In DNA form, the CDR3 reads TGTGCCAGCAGCCCCTTCCTTAGCGGGGGGACCTACAATGAGCAGTTCTTC.

This clone came up once. The chain is built from TRBV15 and TRBJ2-7; 15 bases are a match to TRBD2. Germline assignment: CDR1 LNHNV and CDR2 YYDKDF (reference sequence). Losses at the gene ends were 4 bases for V and 0 bases for J; bases not matched to a gene: 7. The CDR3 has 18 residues. CDR3 DNA: TGTGCCACCAGCACACGGGGACTAGCGGGAGGCCGCTCCTACGAGCAGTACTTC. It encodes CATSTRGLAGGRSYEQYF.

The sample holds a few counts of this clone. The chain has TRBV7-9 and TRBJ2-7; tentatively, D is TRBD2 (6 bases). The germline CDR1 and CDR2 sequences are SEHNR and FQNEAQ (reference sequence). V lost 8 bases to trimming and J lost 2 bases, with 10 bases between them. This CDR3 contains 12 residues. CDR3 DNA: TGTGCCAGCGTGACGGGGGCCTACGAGCAGTACTTC. This translates into CASVTGAYEQYF.

The V call is TRBV2, the J call TRBJ1-2; D is unclear. This CDR3 comprises 13 residues. Germline V gene data show CDR1 as SNHLY and CDR2 as FYNNEI. The V and J ends lost 6 bases and 2 bases respectively, with 10 bases between them. The CDR3 nucleotides read TGTGCCAGCAGCCGGAGTAGCAACTATGGCTACACCTTC. Amino acids: CASSRSSNYGYTF.

J is TRBJ2-7 and V is TRBV6-5; a weak D match, TRBD1 (6 bases). V shed 2 bases and J shed 5 bases, with 16 bases lying between them. Germline V lookup: CDR1 MNHEY, CDR2 SVGAGI. The CDR3 loop spans 15 amino acids. In nucleotides, the CDR3 is TGTGCCAGCAGTTACCGAAACACAGGGTCCCACGAGCAGTACTTC. Encoded protein: CASSYRNTGSHEQYF.

The chain combines TRBV6-6 with TRBJ1-1, with D perhaps matching TRBD1 (6 bases). CDR3 length: 15 residues. Germline V CDR1 and CDR2: MNHNY, SVGAGI (reference sequence). V was clipped by 7 bases and J by 1 base, with 16 bases between them. In DNA form, the CDR3 reads TGTGCCAGCACCACAGGGCAAGTAAAGAACACTGAAGCTTTCTTT. It specifies CASTTGQVKNTEAFF.

This chain joins TRBV6-4 and TRBJ2-3, with 8 bases aligning to TRBD2. Trimming at V came to 4 bases and at J to 2 bases, leaving 14 bases not matched to a gene. The CDR3 covers 18 residues. From germline, CDR1 is MRHNA and CDR2 SNTAGT. The CDR3 DNA reads TGTGCCAGCAGTGCCCAAGGAGCGGGGGCCCTCCCCACAGATACGCAGTATTTT. It specifies CASSAQGAGALPTDTQYF.

V is TRBV10-2 and J is TRBJ2-7; 11 bases are shared with TRBD2. Germline lookup yields CDR1 WSHSY and CDR2 SAAADI. This CDR3 is built from 14 residues. Trimming cost V 6 bases and J 6 bases; bases outside gene matches: 7. The CDR3 reads CASRSSGRTGEQYF. CDR3 in DNA: TGCGCCAGCAGGTCTAGCGGGAGGACCGGCGAGCAGTACTTC.

V and J are TRBV5-4 and TRBJ2-3; 7 nucleotides agree with TRBD2. Germline lookup yields CDR1 SGHNT and CDR2 YYREEE (reference sequence). The CDR3 loop spans 17 amino acids. Unmatched junction bases numbered 12, after V lost 1 base and J lost 4 bases. CDR3 loop: CASSLLRMASGSDTQYF. The CDR3 coding sequence is TGTGCCAGCAGCTTGCTTCGTATGGCTAGCGGCTCAGATACGCAGTATTTT.

This chain connects TRBV10-3 to TRBJ2-3; D possibly uses TRBD1 or TRBD2 (6 bases each). The V gene's germline CDR1 is ENHRY and CDR2 SYGVKD. The CDR3 has 13 residues. V shed 6 bases and J shed 4 bases, with 11 bases lying between them. The CDR3: CAIREGGPDTQYF. CDR3 DNA: TGTGCCATCAGGGAGGGGGGCCCAGATACGCAGTATTTT.

This rearrangement joins TRBV5-1 to TRBJ2-7; D might be TRBD1 (7 bases). The CDR3 length is 14 residues. From germline, CDR1 is SGHRS and CDR2 YFSETQ. The V and J ends lost 7 bases and 1 base respectively, with 15 bases between them. CDR3 amino acids: CASGQDGGSYEQYF. The CDR3 region has the DNA TGCGCCAGCGGACAGGACGGAGGGTCCTACGAGCAGTACTTC. The variable domain in full, with the rest retrieved from reference TRBV5-1 and TRBJ2-7, is KAGVTQTPRYLIKTRGQQVTLSCSPISGHRSVSWYQQTPGQGLQFLFEYFSETQRNKGNFPGRFSGRQFSNSRSEMNVSTLELGDSALYLCASGQDGGSYEQYFGPGTRLTVT.

This chain uses TRBV7-6 with TRBJ1-1; maybe TRBD1 (5 bases). The V and J ends lost 5 bases and 6 bases respectively, with 19 bases between them. Germline V gives CDR1 SGHVS, CDR2 FNYEAQ. The CDR3 runs to 15 residues. The DNA of the CDR3 is TGTGCCAGCAGCCGCCCCAGGGAAGGAAGCCCTGAAGCTTTCTTT. This translates into CASSRPREGSPEAFF.

The V and J genes are TRBV6-5 and TRBJ2-7; D possibly corresponds to TRBD2 (5 bases). Germline-derived CDR1 and CDR2 are MNHEY and SVGAGI. The CDR3 spans 14 residues. The germline V and J ends were trimmed by 8 bases and 0 bases, with 14 bases remaining between them. The CDR3, as DNA: TGTGCCAGCTCCGACGGACTGCGCTCCTACGAGCAGTACTTC. It specifies CASSDGLRSYEQYF.

The chain joins TRBV5-1 to TRBJ1-4, with D tentatively TRBD1 (5 bases). Germline V lookup: CDR1 SGHRS, CDR2 YFSETQ. Trimming took 4 bases from V and 1 from J, leaving 11 bases between them. CDR3 length: 15 amino acids. CDR3 amino acids: CASSLSGGTNEKLFF. The CDR3 DNA is TGCGCCAGCAGCCTGTCCGGGGGAACTAATGAAAAACTGTTTTTT. Supplemented by reference TRBV5-1 and TRBJ1-4, the full variable domain reads KAGVTQTPRYLIKTRGQQVTLSCSPISGHRSVSWYQQTPGQGLQFLFEYFSETQRNKGNFPGRFSGRQFSNSRSEMNVSTLELGDSALYLCASSLSGGTNEKLFFGSGTQLSVL.

This clone was counted between two and nine times. The chain links TRBV19 to TRBJ2-2; tentatively, D is TRBD2 (5 bases). From germline, CDR1 is LNHDA and CDR2 SQIVND (reference sequence). The CDR3 spans 15 residues. V lost 5 bases and J lost 1, with 11 bases in between. For the CDR3, the DNA is TGTGCCAGTAGTTCGGACTCCTTGAACACCGGGGAGCTGTTTTTT. Translation gives CASSSDSLNTGELFF.

The genes are TRBV15 and TRBJ1-1; D call uncertain. Germline lookup yields CDR1 LNHNV and CDR2 YYDKDF (reference sequence). Trimming pared 1 base from V and 4 bases from J, leaving 10 bases between. The CDR3 has 14 residues. CDR3 loop: CATSRGGKGTEAFF. The CDR3, as DNA: TGTGCCACCAGCAGAGGCGGGAAGGGCACTGAAGCTTTCTTT.

There are many counts of this clone. V gene TRBV7-9 combines with J gene TRBJ2-1, with 10 positions matching TRBD1. This CDR3 is 16 amino acids long. V trimming: 1 base; J trimming: 8 bases; junction bases outside the gene matches: 8. Germline assignment: CDR1 SEHNR and CDR2 FQNEAQ (reference sequence). The CDR3 loop reads CASSLGDRGFGDEQFF. The CDR3 bases are TGTGCCAGCAGCTTAGGGGACAGGGGTTTCGGCGATGAGCAGTTCTTC.

The CDR3, as DNA: TGTGCCAGCAGTTACTCGCCTAGCTCCTACTACGAGCAGTACTTC. It yields the protein CASSYSPSSYYEQYF. V and J are TRBV6-6 and TRBJ2-7, with D perhaps matching TRBD2 (5 bases). Trimming took 0 bases from V and 3 from J, leaving 12 bases between them. The CDR3 runs to 15 residues. Germline V lookup: CDR1 MNHNY, CDR2 SVGAGI (reference sequence).

This chain links TRBV9 with TRBJ1-6; tentatively, D is TRBD1 (6 bases). Between the trimmed V and J ends, which lost 0 bases and 5 bases, there was a span of 15 bases. The CDR3 extends over 17 amino acids. In germline, CDR1 is SGDLS, CDR2 YYNGEE. CDR3: CASSVEGGASDNSPLHF. CDR3 in DNA: TGTGCCAGCAGCGTAGAGGGGGGGGCAAGTGATAATTCACCCCTCCACTTT.

The CDR3 reads CSVSFLALAGEAYEQYF. The CDR3 coding sequence is TGCAGCGTTTCCTTCTTAGCTCTAGCGGGAGAGGCCTACGAGCAGTACTTC. V usage is TRBV29-1 and J usage is TRBJ2-7; TRBD2 aligns across 10 bases. Germline lookup yields CDR1 SQVTM and CDR2 ANQGSEA. The junction had 15 bases not matched to a gene; V was cut back by 5 bases and J by 2 bases. This CDR3 region has 17 residues.